The 10 T cell receptor beta chains presented below share a single source sample, sequenced in a study of blood T cell repertoires in COVID-19. The repertoire was sequenced with immunoSEQ multiplex PCR; TCRdb's copy has only in-frame clones and lacks some. The profile shows 55,000 to 75,000 clones, around 79% of them singletons. The sample comprised peripheral blood. The source of these receptors is a man aged 55 to 69 with acute or convalescent COVID-19.

The chain couples TRBV19 to TRBJ1-2; possible D gene TRBD1, 6 bases. The germline V gene encodes CDR1 LNHDA and CDR2 SQIVND (reference sequence). The V end was cut by 5 bases, the J end by 4 bases, with 14 bases between. The CDR3 runs to 14 residues. CDR3 sequence (DNA): TGTGCCAGTAGTCCTAGGACAGAAGGCTATGGCTACACCTTC. Amino acid sequence: CASSPRTEGYGYTF.

This clone was picked up one time. This chain connects TRBV2 to TRBJ2-5; TRBD1 matches at 9 bases. V was pared by 5 bases and J by 3 bases, with 4 bases of the junction left unmatched. Germline V CDR1 and CDR2: SNHLY, FYNNEI. The CDR3 runs to 14 residues. In DNA form, the CDR3 reads TGTGCCAGCAGTCCCGGGACAGGGAAAGAGACCCAGTACTTC. This gives the protein CASSPGTGKETQYF.

V and J are TRBV7-9 and TRBJ1-4; unclear D gene. Germline V gives CDR1 SEHNR, CDR2 FQNEAQ (reference sequence). The CDR3 has 16 residues. The V gene lost 3 bases and the J gene lost 1 base, with 12 bases spanning the gap. The CDR3 coding sequence is TGTGCCAGCAGCTTGTCCGGGTCGCAAACTAATGAAAAACTGTTTTTT. Translated: CASSLSGSQTNEKLFF.

The CDR3: CASSLRRGAGYYNEQFF. CDR3 coding DNA: TGTGCCAGCAGTTTAAGACGGGGGGCGGGTTACTACAATGAGCAGTTCTTC. V and J are TRBV27 and TRBJ2-1; TRBD2 might be the D (7 bases). The CDR3 runs 17 residues. V was cut by 2 bases and J by 3 bases, with 17 bases left in between. CDR1 is MNHEY, CDR2 SMNVEV, per germline (reference sequence).

The chain recombines TRBV19 with TRBJ1-1, with D perhaps matching TRBD1 (5 bases). The CDR3 runs 14 residues. Germline-derived CDR1 and CDR2 are LNHDA and SQIVND (reference sequence). Trimming removed 6 bases from V and 0 bases from J, with 11 bases in between. In DNA form, the CDR3 reads TGTGCCAGTAGCGGTCGACAGATGAACACTGAAGCTTTCTTT. Translation: CASSGRQMNTEAFF.

The chain is built from TRBV6-6 and TRBJ1-3; 7 bases align to TRBD1. This CDR3 comprises 13 residues. Germline V gene lookup returns CDR1 MNHNY and CDR2 SVGAGI (reference sequence). Unmatched junction bases numbered 9, after V lost 8 bases and J lost 8 bases. CDR3 DNA: TGTGCCAGCGGCAACAGGGGAAGGGACACCATATATTTT. Its protein product is CASGNRGRDTIYF.

The CDR3 protein is CATSGPPPGDNEQFF. DNA of the CDR3: TGTGCCACCAGTGGCCCCCCTCCAGGGGACAATGAGCAGTTCTTC. The V call is TRBV24-1, the J call TRBJ2-1; a possible D gene is TRBD1 (6 bases). V gave up 5 bases and J gave up 5 bases, with 15 bases separating them. Germline-derived CDR1 and CDR2 are KGHDR and SFDVKD. The CDR3 length is 15 residues.

This chain connects TRBV19 to TRBJ2-5, with D tentatively TRBD2 (6 bases). Trimming took off 3 bases at V and 4 bases at J, with 9 bases between the two ends. Looked up from germline, CDR1 is LNHDA and CDR2 is SQIVND (reference sequence). This CDR3 comprises 13 residues. The CDR3 region has the DNA TGTGCCAGTAGTATCTACGGGGGAGAGACCCAGTACTTC. Translation gives CASSIYGGETQYF.

V and J are TRBV5-6 and TRBJ1-5; possible D gene TRBD1, 6 bases. CDR1 is SGHDT, CDR2 YYEEEE, per germline. The ends were cut back, 2 bases at V and 5 bases at J, with 14 bases in the middle. This CDR3 is built from 15 residues. The CDR3 DNA is TGTGCCAGCAGCTTTTCAGGGGTTTGGGATCAGCCCCAGCATTTT. Its translation: CASSFSGVWDQPQHF.

V gene TRBV21-1 combines with J gene TRBJ2-5; the D segment call TRBD1 is taken from the table without a DNA check. TRBV21-1 is an annotated pseudogene. The CDR3 length is 16 residues. The CDR3 DNA is TGTGCCAGCAGCAAAAAATTTGGACAGGTAGAAGAGACCCAGTACTTC. This encodes CASSKKFGQVEETQYF.